This T cell receptor beta chain was retrieved from a study of OX40 agonist ivuxolimab in advanced cancers. The assay was immunoSEQ multiplex PCR, and TCRdb's table has in-frame clones only and misses some. The sample lists roughly 70,000 clones, approximately 86% occurring once. This CDR3 contains 12 residues. Trimming left V 0 bases short and J 8 bases short, with 5 bases between. Germline values: CDR1 LGHNT, CDR2 FRNRAP. This material consisted of CD4+ or CD8+ T cells sorted from blood, taken in a trial of the OX40 agonist ivuxolimab. This chain links TRBV12-5 with TRBJ2-1; no reliable D call. This clonotype was sampled from an adult with an advanced solid tumor such as melanoma, head and neck, liver or kidney cancer. This CDR3 reads CASGLVDYEQFF. In DNA form, the CDR3 reads TGTGCTAGTGGTTTGGTCGATTATGAGCAGTTCTTC.